This TCR beta chain was retrieved from a study of T cell changes during pregnancy in multiple sclerosis. Sequenced by immunoSEQ multiplex PCR; TCRdb stores in-frame clones only, minus some. The sample includes some 100,000 clones, 85% to 95% of them seen just once. CDR1 LNHDA and CDR2 SQIVND come from the germline V gene (reference sequence). The CDR3 is made up of 17 amino acids. With 4 bases clipped from V and 1 base from J, the junction kept 5 bases outside the gene matches. The source was peripheral blood, collected in the second trimester of pregnancy. The chain combines TRBV19 with TRBJ1-5, with 12 bases that match TRBD1. This clonotype originated in a female donor with multiple sclerosis, enrolled in a pregnancy study. CDR3 nucleotide sequence: TGTGCCAGTAGTAGGGGACAGGGGGCGCCGAGCAATCAGCCCCAGCATTTT. It translates to CASSRGQGAPSNQPQHF.